The rows below give T cell receptor beta chains drawn from one sample of a study of T cells in Graves' hyperthyroidism and ophthalmopathy. Via MiXCR, TCRdb re-called the multiplex PCR reads, giving one row per CDR3 protein. Here the sample spans approximately 210,000 distinct CDR3 sequences, 17% being singletons. Sequenced material: blood. These receptor sequences come from a man aged 50 to 60 with Graves' hyperthyroidism. Both conserved end residues are part of each CDR3. The D gene is left open where the match is weak. The size of a clone is reported for some rows only, either as once, few or many, or as a class for expanded clones.

TRBJ1-2,many,.,TRBV27,TGTGCCAGCTCCTCATTCCGGGACGGCGATGGCTACACCTTC,CASSSFRDGDGYTF
TRBJ2-3,once,.,TRBV15,TGTGCCACCTCTCCTGGCGGCACAGATACGCAGTATTTT,CATSPGGTDTQYF
TRBJ2-7,.,TRBD1,TRBV20-1,TGCAGTGGCACAGGATCGGACAGGTCGATGGGCGAGCAGTACTTC,CSGTGSDRSMGEQYF
TRBJ2-2,.,.,TRBV7-3,TGTGCCAGCAGCGCCGGGACCCACCCTCCCGGGGAGCTGTTTTTT,CASSAGTHPPGELFF
TRBJ1-2,many,.,TRBV6-6,TGTGCCAGCAGTTACGCCGGGAGCCCGGGCGGCTACACCTTC,CASSYAGSPGGYTF
TRBJ2-7,.,.,TRBV11-2,TGTGCCAGCAGCCGGTTCTACGAGCAGTACTTC,CASSRFYEQYF
TRBJ2-7,.,TRBD1,TRBV7-6,TGTGCCAGCAGCTTAGCCACAGGGGAGACCTACGAGCAGTACTTC,CASSLATGETYEQYF
TRBJ2-6,.,.,TRBV19,TGTGCCAGTAGTATTTCGAGCTCTGGGGCCAACGTCCTGACTTTC,CASSISSSGANVLTF
TRBJ2-7,many,TRBD1,TRBV10-3,TGTGCCACCGACCCTTCCGGGACAGCCTACGAGCAGTACTTC,CATDPSGTAYEQYF
TRBJ2-5,many,.,TRBV28,TGTGCCAGCAGTTTAACGACTAGTGGAGAGACCCAGTACTTC,CASSLTTSGETQYF
TRBJ2-1,few,.,TRBV11-3,TGTGCCAGCAGCCCCCTGGGGTACAATGAGCAGTTCTTC,CASSPLGYNEQFF
TRBJ2-7,many,TRBD2,TRBV12-3/TRBV12-4,TGTGCCAGCAGTTTTGGTCTAGCGGGCTACGAGCAGTACTTC,CASSFGLAGYEQYF
TRBJ1-2,.,.,TRBV6-2/TRBV6-3,TGTGCCAGCAGGCAGGAAGGGTTTGGCTACACCTTC,CASRQEGFGYTF
TRBJ2-1,many,TRBD2,TRBV5-6,TGTGCCAGCAGTCTAAGCGGGAGGGATGAGCAGTTCTTC,CASSLSGRDEQFF
TRBJ2-3,.,TRBD2,TRBV4-1,TGCGCCAGCAGATTTCGGTTCCGTAGCGGGGGACGCTCTGACACAGATACGCAGTATTTT,CASRFRFRSGGRSDTDTQYF
TRBJ2-5,.,TRBD2,TRBV6-1,TGTGCCAGCAGGGAAACGACTAGCGGGAGTCCGAGGAGGGAGACCCAGTACTTC,CASRETTSGSPRRETQYF
TRBJ2-5,few,.,TRBV6-2/TRBV6-3,TGTGCCAGCAGTTACCATTGGGGAGAAGAAGAGACCCAGTACTTC,CASSYHWGEEETQYF
TRBJ1-2,few,.,TRBV20-1,TGCAGTGCTAGCGCGGCAGGGCAGGTCTATGGCTACACCTTC,CSASAAGQVYGYTF
TRBJ2-2,few,TRBD2,TRBV20-1,TGCAGTGTAAGCGGGAGGTTGGCCGGGGAGCTGTTTTTT,CSVSGRLAGELFF
TRBJ1-5,few,.,TRBV19,TGTGCCAGTCCCCCTGAGTCCAGCTTCGGGGGGAGCGGTCAGCCCCAGCATTTT,CASPPESSFGGSGQPQHF
TRBJ2-3,.,.,TRBV5-5,TGTGCCAGCAGCTTGGATTTTGTGGGAAGCACAGATACGCAGTATTTT,CASSLDFVGSTDTQYF
TRBJ2-5,few,.,TRBV20-1,TGCAGTGCTAGAGACCCCCGGGCCCAGCCTGTCTACTTC,CSARDPRAQPVYF
TRBJ2-5,.,TRBD2,TRBV7-9,TGTGCCAGCAGCCTGAGGAGCGGGAGAGAGACCCAGTACTTC,CASSLRSGRETQYF
TRBJ2-3,many,TRBD1,TRBV18,TGTGCCAGCTCACCGGGACAGCTCCACACAGATACGCAGTATTTT,CASSPGQLHTDTQYF
TRBJ2-7,many,.,TRBV7-2,TGTGCCAGCAGCTTTGACGGAACCTACGAGCAGTACTTC,CASSFDGTYEQYF
TRBJ1-5,many,.,TRBV18,TGTGCCAGCTCACCTTCCGGGGTAGGTCAGCCCCAGCATTTT,CASSPSGVGQPQHF
TRBJ2-3,many,TRBD2,TRBV10-1,TGCGCCAGCAGTGAGTCTAGCGGGAGCACAGATACGCAGTATTTT,CASSESSGSTDTQYF
TRBJ2-5,once,.,TRBV12-3/TRBV12-4,TGTGCCAGCAGTTCCCCGCTAAAGCGGGAAGAGACCCAGTACTTC,CASSSPLKREETQYF
TRBJ1-5,.,.,TRBV19,TGTGCCAGTAAAGACTGTCAGCCCCAGCATTTT,CASKDCQPQHF
TRBJ1-5,.,TRBD1,TRBV3-1,TGTGCCAGCAGCGTAGACAGGGGACCCCAGCATTTT,CASSVDRGPQHF
TRBJ2-7,.,TRBD2,TRBV6-2/TRBV6-3,TGTGCCAGCAGTCAAACGCCGGGACTAGGGCGGGGCGAGCAGTACTTC,CASSQTPGLGRGEQYF
TRBJ1-3,many,.,TRBV3-1,TGTGCCAGCAGCCCCTTCTCGGCGTATGATGGAAACACCATATATTTT,CASSPFSAYDGNTIYF
TRBJ1-1,many,.,TRBV10-2,TGCGCCAGCAGTGTTCTGGGGAACACTGAAGCTTTCTTT,CASSVLGNTEAFF
TRBJ1-5,few,.,TRBV6-1,TGTGCCAGCAGGGAGGCCCTGACAGGACGGCAGCCCCAGCATTTT,CASREALTGRQPQHF
TRBJ2-5,many,.,TRBV2,TGTGCCAGCATGCCACAGGGATCTGCAGAGACCCAGTACTTC,CASMPQGSAETQYF
TRBJ2-3,.,TRBD2,TRBV6-1,TGTGCCACCAGACCGGGACTAGTCACAGATACGCAGTATTTT,CATRPGLVTDTQYF
TRBJ2-1,many,TRBD2,TRBV24-1,TGTGCCACCAGTGATTTCTCTAGCGGGAGCTCGTATGAGCAGTTCTTC,CATSDFSSGSSYEQFF
TRBJ2-3,.,.,TRBV4-1,TGCGCCAGCAGCCAAGGGTACGGCCCTAGCACAGATACGCAGTATTTT,CASSQGYGPSTDTQYF
TRBJ2-7,.,TRBD2,TRBV5-1,TGCGCCAGCAGATGGACTAGCGGCCCCTACGAGCAGTACTTC,CASRWTSGPYEQYF
TRBJ2-5,few,TRBD1,TRBV28,TGTGCCAGCTCCCTGAGGGACAGGGGAGAAGAGACCCAGTACTTC,CASSLRDRGEETQYF
TRBJ1-6,few,TRBD1,TRBV30,TGTGCCTGGAGTAGGGGACAGGGCCCTCAGGAGCCTCTCCACTTT,CAWSRGQGPQEPLHF
TRBJ2-1,many,.,TRBV7-9,TGTGCCAGCAGCCGGCTGGCGACTGTTCTTGAGCAGTTCTTC,CASSRLATVLEQFF
TRBJ1-2,.,.,TRBV4-1,TGCGCCAGCAGCCAAGACAGGGTTCGTCGCGGCTACACCTTC,CASSQDRVRRGYTF
TRBJ1-6,.,.,TRBV7-9,TGTGCCAGCAGCTTATGGAGCGGCAGGGAGAATTCACCCCTCCACTTT,CASSLWSGRENSPLHF
TRBJ1-1,few,.,TRBV19,TGTGCCAGTAGTATCTGGGAGGGCACTGAAGCTTTCTTT,CASSIWEGTEAFF
TRBJ2-2,few,.,TRBV6-4,TGTGCCAGCAGTGACTCGATGACCGGGGAGCTGTTTTTT,CASSDSMTGELFF
TRBJ1-5,once,.,TRBV2,TGTGCCAGCAGTGAACGGGGGAGGGGGAATCAGCCCCAGCATTTT,CASSERGRGNQPQHF
TRBJ2-2,many,.,TRBV2,TGTGCCACTTCAAAGCAGGGTGACACCGGGGAGCTGTTTTTT,CATSKQGDTGELFF
TRBJ2-1,many,TRBD2,TRBV27,TGTGCCAGCAGTATCGGGGGGGCCAGCCGAGATGAGCAGTTCTTC,CASSIGGASRDEQFF
TRBJ2-1,many,.,TRBV3-1,TGTGCCAGCAGCCCCAGGCCGAACTACAATGAGCAGTTCTTC,CASSPRPNYNEQFF
TRBJ1-5,.,.,TRBV12-3/TRBV12-4,TGTGCCAGCAGTTTAGGGGCAAGGAATCAGCCCCAGCATTTT,CASSLGARNQPQHF
TRBJ2-1,.,.,TRBV4-3,TGCGCCAGCAGCCAAGAAGTGGGAGACTCCTACAATGAGCAGTTCTTC,CASSQEVGDSYNEQFF
TRBJ2-1,many,.,TRBV6-1,TGTGCCATCCTCAAAAGTCCCCCCGGGACCCATGAGCAGTTCTTC,CAILKSPPGTHEQFF